The 16 T cell receptor beta chains in this list originate from one sample, sequenced in a study of cytomegalovirus exposure and HLA in healthy donors. Sequencing used immunoSEQ multiplex PCR; TCRdb keeps in-frame clones, though not all of them. The table lists some 270,000 clones, 80% to 90% of them singletons. The sample was PBMCs. Receptor source: a woman younger than 30 in good health and CMV-seronegative.

This chain uses TRBV6-1 with TRBJ1-3; tentative D call: TRBD1 (6 bases). The ends were cut back, 6 bases at V and 0 bases at J, with 9 bases in the middle. Germline-derived CDR1 and CDR2 are MNHNS and SASEGT. CDR3 length equals 14 residues. CDR3 nucleotides: TGTGCCAGCAGAGGACAGAGCTCTGGAAACACCATATATTTT. Its protein product is CASRGQSSGNTIYF.

The J gene is TRBJ2-3, the V gene TRBV4-3, with D possibly matching TRBD1 (5 bases). The CDR3 has 17 residues. Germline CDR1 LGHNA, CDR2 YSLEER. V was pared by 3 bases and J by 0 bases, with 16 bases between. CDR3 DNA: TGCGCCAGCAGCCAGAACAATTTTGGGGCGAGCACAGATACGCAGTATTTT. As protein: CASSQNNFGASTDTQYF.

The chain uses TRBV7-6 and TRBJ1-2, with TRBD1 as a possible D gene (6 bases). Germline CDR1 and CDR2: SGHVS and FNYEAQ. The length of the CDR3 is 17 residues. Trimming stripped 2 bases from V and 4 bases from J, with 20 bases between. As DNA, the CDR3 is TGTGCCAGCAGCTTATTTACGGGAACAGGGCAGGGCTATGGCTACACCTTC. Translation gives CASSLFTGTGQGYGYTF.

The chain uses TRBV28 and TRBJ2-1; 9 nucleotides match TRBD1. This CDR3 comprises 12 residues. V shed 4 bases, J shed 14 bases, and the junction held 6 bases outside the gene matches. CDR1 and CDR2 (germline): MDHEN, SYDVKM. The CDR3 DNA reads TGTGCCAGCAGTTCCACCGGGACAGGGAAGTTCTTC. Its protein is CASSSTGTGKFF.

The genes are TRBV15 and TRBJ1-3, with 7 positions matching TRBD1. CDR1 is LNHNV and CDR2 is YYDKDF in the germline V gene (reference sequence). The CDR3 has 17 amino acids. The V and J ends lost 5 bases and 0 bases, in that order; junction bases with no gene match: 10. The DNA for the CDR3 is TGTGCCACCAGCGGCGGGACAGCGGGTCTCTCTGGAAACACCATATATTTT. It specifies CATSGGTAGLSGNTIYF. Drawing the rest from reference TRBV15 and TRBJ1-3, the complete variable domain is DAMVIQNPRYQVTQFGKPVTLSCSQTLNHNVMYWYQQKSSQAPKLLFHYYDKDFNNEADTPDNFQSRRPNTSFCFLDIRSPGLGDTAMYLCATSGGTAGLSGNTIYFGEGSWLTVV.

The rearrangement uses TRBV5-1 and TRBJ2-4; tentative D call: TRBD1 (6 bases). This CDR3 has 14 amino acids. V was shortened by 4 bases and J by 6 bases, with 14 bases between the two germline ends. The V gene's germline CDR1 is SGHRS and CDR2 YFSETQ. Here the CDR3 DNA reads TGCGCCAGCAGCCCTGACACCAGGGGAAACATTCAGTACTTC. This translates into CASSPDTRGNIQYF.

This chain uses TRBV7-8 with TRBJ2-2; the match to TRBD2 covers 7 bases. Trimming at V came to 5 bases and at J to 7 bases, leaving 10 bases not matched to a gene. CDR1 and CDR2 (germline): SGHVS, FQNEAQ. The CDR3 is 15 residues long. As DNA, the CDR3 is TGTGCCAGCAGCGTCCGACTAGCTCGGAGCGGGGAGCTGTTTTTT. It encodes CASSVRLARSGELFF.

The chain uses TRBV4-3 and TRBJ1-1; TRBD1 matches at 8 bases. Germline trimming cut 3 bases from V and 3 bases from J; bases unmatched to any gene: 3. Looked up from germline, CDR1 is LGHNA and CDR2 is YSLEER. CDR3 length: 14 residues. The CDR3 here is CASSQTGVDTEAFF. CDR3 coding DNA: TGCGCCAGCAGCCAGACAGGGGTGGACACTGAAGCTTTCTTT.

The rearrangement links TRBV11-3 to TRBJ2-7, with 9 bases fitting TRBD2. Germline V lookup: CDR1 SGHNT, CDR2 YENEEA. V shed 3 bases, J shed 2 bases, and the junction held 2 bases outside the gene matches. The CDR3 loop spans 14 amino acids. CDR3 DNA: TGTGCCAGCAGCTTCGGCGGGGGGGCCTACGAGCAGTACTTC. Its protein product is CASSFGGGAYEQYF.

V usage is TRBV4-3 and J usage is TRBJ1-4; the D is unclear. CDR1 and CDR2 from the germline V gene are LGHNA and YSLEER. The germline V and J ends were trimmed by 0 bases and 8 bases, with 10 bases remaining between them. This CDR3 has 14 amino acids. The CDR3 sequence: CASSQEEGEEKLFF. For the CDR3, the DNA is TGCGCCAGCAGCCAAGAGGAGGGCGAAGAAAAACTGTTTTTT.

The chain employs TRBV28 and TRBJ1-2; 7 bases are a match to TRBD1. Losses at the gene ends were 5 bases for V and 0 bases for J; bases not matched to a gene: 6. Germline V gene lookup returns CDR1 MDHEN and CDR2 SYDVKM. The CDR3 sequence is 15 residues long. CDR3 in amino acids: CASSPETGSNYGYTF. CDR3 coding DNA: TGTGCCAGCAGTCCCGAGACAGGGTCTAACTATGGCTACACCTTC.

J is TRBJ1-1 and V is TRBV2; D ambiguous. CDR3 size: 11 residues. Germline CDR1 is SNHLY and CDR2 is FYNNEI. Trimming stripped 2 bases from V and 7 bases from J, with 5 bases between. The DNA for the CDR3 is TGTGCCAGCAGTGAAACGGTTGAAGCTTTCTTT. Protein product: CASSETVEAFF.

V and J are TRBV27 and TRBJ1-4; D might be TRBD1 (6 bases). V gave up 3 bases and J gave up 3 bases, with 17 bases separating them. This CDR3 has 17 amino acids. From germline, CDR1 is MNHEY and CDR2 SMNVEV (reference sequence). The DNA for the CDR3 is TGTGCCAGCAGTTTCTCCACTCTACAGGGTCCTAATGAAAAACTGTTTTTT. It encodes CASSFSTLQGPNEKLFF.

In its sample, this clone was seen once. The rearrangement joins TRBV5-1 to TRBJ2-7; no firm D call. V shed 4 bases and J shed 0 bases, with 11 bases lying between them. CDR3 size: 14 residues. From germline, CDR1 is SGHRS and CDR2 YFSETQ. The CDR3 DNA sequence: TGCGCCAGCAGCCTTGACACCCGCTCCTACGAGCAGTACTTC. Protein: CASSLDTRSYEQYF.

V and J are TRBV5-8 and TRBJ2-7; D ambiguous. CDR3 size: 15 residues. Per germline, CDR1 SGHTS and CDR2 YDEGEE. With 1 base removed from V and 7 bases from J, the gap between germline ends came to 18 bases. The DNA for the CDR3 is TGTGCCAGCAGCTTGCGTAGGCAGCGACTTGGGGAGCAGTACTTC. Its translation: CASSLRRQRLGEQYF.

Comments on this clone: The sample contains more than one DNA sequence encoding this CDR3. CDR3 bases: TGCAGCGTTGGTCAGGCTGGCACTGAAGCTTTCTTT. It specifies CSVGQAGTEAFF. This chain links TRBV29-1 with TRBJ1-1; D call uncertain. V was cut by 4 bases and J by 4 bases, with 10 bases left in between. The CDR3 is 12 residues long. CDR1 SQVTM and CDR2 ANQGSEA come from the germline V gene. Filled out from reference TRBV29-1 and TRBJ1-1, the complete variable domain reads SAVISQKPSRDICQRGTSLTIQCQVDSQVTMMFWYRQQPGQSLTLIATANQGSEATYESGFVIDKFPISRPNLTFSTLTVSNMSPEDSSIYLCSVGQAGTEAFFGQGTRLTVV.